The entry below describes one T cell receptor (beta chain). The target antigen is unknown. These data are taken from a study of cytotoxic CD8 clonotypes in ibrutinib-treated CLL. Looking at the study overall: Response sampling came at median approximately a year of treatment, ranging about 6 to 40 months. Study-wide findings and caveats: Sampling times (in sustained-remission versus progressing patients) were not the same. Clonality rose at ibrutinib response, held steady in sustained remission, and fell toward baseline at progression. Relative to age-matched healthy donors, clonality at baseline was higher, and it tracked circulating CD8+ T-cell counts.

Measured with immunoSEQ multiplex PCR; TCRdb has only the in-frame clones, and not every one. This table holds about 68,000 clones, roughly 72% found once. The CDR3 length is 15 residues. V was trimmed by 3 bases and J by 2 bases, leaving 13 bases between them. Germline CDR1 reads SGDLS; CDR2 reads YYNGEE. The chain has TRBV9 and TRBJ2-3; D unresolved. The receptor's source is a human donor with chronic lymphocytic leukemia. The sequencing used PBMCs, collected after 12 months of ibrutinib treatment. As DNA, the CDR3 is TGTGCCAGCAGCGGTGGCGGCCGCGCCACAGATACGCAGTATTTT. Translating it yields CASSGGGRATDTQYF.